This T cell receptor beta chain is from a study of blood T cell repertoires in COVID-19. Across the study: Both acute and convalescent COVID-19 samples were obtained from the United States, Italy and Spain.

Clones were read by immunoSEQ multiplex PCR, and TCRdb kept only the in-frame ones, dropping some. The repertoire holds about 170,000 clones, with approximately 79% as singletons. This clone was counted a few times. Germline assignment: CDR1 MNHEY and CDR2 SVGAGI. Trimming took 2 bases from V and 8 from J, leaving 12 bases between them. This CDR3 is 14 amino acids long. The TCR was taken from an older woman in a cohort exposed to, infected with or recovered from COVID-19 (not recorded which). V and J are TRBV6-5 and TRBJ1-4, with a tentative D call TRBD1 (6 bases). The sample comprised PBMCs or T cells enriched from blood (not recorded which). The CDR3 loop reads CASSYVAGEEKLFF. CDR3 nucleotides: TGTGCCAGCAGTTACGTGGCAGGGGAGGAAAAACTGTTTTTT.